Below, one TCR beta chain is given with its context. The antigen remains undetermined. Germline-derived CDR1 and CDR2 are SGHRS and YFSETQ. The CDR3 has 13 amino acids. The V end was cut by 5 bases, the J end by 4 bases, with 9 bases between. This record comes from a study of cytomegalovirus exposure and HLA in healthy donors. Findings of the study overall: When analyzed later, the rates of TCR association showed variation by HLA locus, with DRB1 the most and HLA-C the fewest.

Vbeta (60) and Jbeta (13) primers were used in the PCR. Data came from immunoSEQ multiplex PCR; TCRdb stores just in-frame clones and leaves some out. The sample has roughly 200,000 clones; 85% are singletons. This TCR derives from a woman aged 45 to 65 in good health and CMV-seronegative. The V call is TRBV5-1, the J call TRBJ1-4; D not resolved. The sequenced sample consisted of PBMCs. As DNA, the CDR3 is TGCGCCAGCAGTCGAGGCGGTAATGAAAAACTGTTTTTT. This gives the protein CASSRGGNEKLFF.